This T cell receptor beta chain was profiled in a study of cytomegalovirus exposure and HLA in healthy donors. Note on this clone: Its antigen is still unknown.

General study findings and limits: Analysis performed later found over 15,000 TCR beta sequences associated with HLA alleles at 0.05 false discovery rate.

V shed 0 bases and J shed 7 bases, with 10 bases lying between them. The germline gives CDR1 SGHAT, CDR2 FQNNGV. This CDR3 comprises 14 residues. Researchers ran the PCR with 60 Vbeta and 13 Jbeta primers. Method: immunoSEQ multiplex PCR; TCRdb's copy keeps in-frame clones and lacks some. The sample lists approximately 170,000 clones, around four fifths occurring once. The source material was PBMCs. The rearrangement joins TRBV11-2 to TRBJ2-4; D might be TRBD1 (5 bases). The receptor comes from a man between 50 and 59 years old in good health and CMV-seropositive. The CDR3: CASSLEAGFNIQYF. CDR3 bases: TGTGCCAGCAGCTTAGAGGCAGGGTTCAACATTCAGTACTTC.